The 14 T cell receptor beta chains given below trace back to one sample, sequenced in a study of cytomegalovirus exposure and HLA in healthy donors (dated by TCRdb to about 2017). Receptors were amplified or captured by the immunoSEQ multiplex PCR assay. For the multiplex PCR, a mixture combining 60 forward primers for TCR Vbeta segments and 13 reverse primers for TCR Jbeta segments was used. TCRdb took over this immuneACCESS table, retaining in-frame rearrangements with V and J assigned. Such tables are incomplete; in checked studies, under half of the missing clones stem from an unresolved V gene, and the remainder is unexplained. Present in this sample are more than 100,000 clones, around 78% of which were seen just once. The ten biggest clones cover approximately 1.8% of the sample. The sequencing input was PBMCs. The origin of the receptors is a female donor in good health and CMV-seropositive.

CDR3 in DNA: TGTGCCAGTAGGGACAGCCTAGCCAAAAACATTCAGTACTTC. Its protein is CASRDSLAKNIQYF. This chain joins TRBV19 and TRBJ2-4; possibly TRBD1 for D (6 bases). The CDR3 runs to 14 residues. Between the trimmed V and J ends, which lost 6 bases and 0 bases, there was a span of 9 bases. Looked up from germline, CDR1 is LNHDA and CDR2 is SQIVND (reference sequence).

CDR3 region: CAWSFKRGKETQYF. The CDR3 nucleotides read TGTGCCTGGAGTTTTAAGCGGGGGAAAGAGACCCAGTACTTC. J is TRBJ2-5 and V is TRBV30, with 8 bases matching TRBD2. The V segment lost 2 bases and the J segment 3 bases; nucleotides outside the gene matches: 5. This CDR3 comprises 14 residues. Germline loops: CDR1 GTSNPN, CDR2 SVGIG (reference sequence). Full variable domain (missing parts from reference TRBV30 and TRBJ2-5): SQTIHQWPATLVQPVGSPLSLECTVEGTSNPNLYWYRQAAGRGLQLLFYSVGIGQISSEVPQNLSASRPQDRQFILSSKKLLLSDSGFYLCAWSFKRGKETQYFGPGTRLLVL.

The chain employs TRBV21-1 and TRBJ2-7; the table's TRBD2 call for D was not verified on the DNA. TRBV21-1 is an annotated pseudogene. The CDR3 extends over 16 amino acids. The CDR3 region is CASSKDLSSGRGEQYF. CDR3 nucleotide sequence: TGTGCCAGCAGCAAAGACCTATCTAGTGGGAGAGGCGAGCAGTACTTC.

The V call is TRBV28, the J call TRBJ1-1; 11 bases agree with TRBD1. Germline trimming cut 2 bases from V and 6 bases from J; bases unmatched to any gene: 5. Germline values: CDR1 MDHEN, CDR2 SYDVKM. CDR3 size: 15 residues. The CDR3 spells CASSLPGQGASEAFF. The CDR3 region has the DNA TGTGCCAGCAGTTTACCTGGACAGGGGGCCTCTGAAGCTTTCTTT.

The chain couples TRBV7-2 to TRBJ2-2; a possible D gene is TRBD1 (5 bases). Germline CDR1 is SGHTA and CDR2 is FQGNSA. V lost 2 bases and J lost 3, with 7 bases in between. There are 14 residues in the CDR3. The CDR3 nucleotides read TGTGCCAGCAGCTTATGGACATACACCGGGGAGCTGTTTTTT. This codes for CASSLWTYTGELFF.

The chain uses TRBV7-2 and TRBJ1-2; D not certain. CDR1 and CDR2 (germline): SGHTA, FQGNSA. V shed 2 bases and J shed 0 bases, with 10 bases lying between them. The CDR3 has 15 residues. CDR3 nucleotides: TGTGCCAGCAGCTTATCTCGCAGCGCTAACTATGGCTACACCTTC. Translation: CASSLSRSANYGYTF.

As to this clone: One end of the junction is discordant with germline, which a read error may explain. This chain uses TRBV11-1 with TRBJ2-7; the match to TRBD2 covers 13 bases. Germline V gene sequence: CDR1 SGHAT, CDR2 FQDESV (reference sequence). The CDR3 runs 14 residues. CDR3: CASSPTSGRYEQCF. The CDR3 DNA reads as TGTGCCAGCAGCCCGACTAGCGGGAGGTACGAGCAGTGCTTC.

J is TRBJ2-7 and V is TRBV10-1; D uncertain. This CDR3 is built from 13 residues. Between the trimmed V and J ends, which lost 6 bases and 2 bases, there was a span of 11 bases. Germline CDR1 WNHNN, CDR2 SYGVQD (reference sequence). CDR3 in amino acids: CASSEGTAYEQYF. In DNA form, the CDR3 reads TGCGCCAGCAGCGAAGGAACAGCCTACGAGCAGTACTTC.

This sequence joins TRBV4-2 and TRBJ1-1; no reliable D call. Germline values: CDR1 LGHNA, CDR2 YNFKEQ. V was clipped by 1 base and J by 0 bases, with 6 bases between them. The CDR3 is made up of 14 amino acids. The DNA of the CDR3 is TGTGCCAGCAGCCAAGTGGAGATGAACACTGAAGCTTTCTTT. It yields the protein CASSQVEMNTEAFF.

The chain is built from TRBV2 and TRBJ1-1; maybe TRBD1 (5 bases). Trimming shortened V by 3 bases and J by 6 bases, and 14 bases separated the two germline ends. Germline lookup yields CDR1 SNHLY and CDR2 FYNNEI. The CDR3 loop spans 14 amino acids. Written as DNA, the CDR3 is TGTGCCAGCAGTGAGGGCAGGGTCCCTCCTGAAGCTTTCTTT. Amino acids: CASSEGRVPPEAFF.

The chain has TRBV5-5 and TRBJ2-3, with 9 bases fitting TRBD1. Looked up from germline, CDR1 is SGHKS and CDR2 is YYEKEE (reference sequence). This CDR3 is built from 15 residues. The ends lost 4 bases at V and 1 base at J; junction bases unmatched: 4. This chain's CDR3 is CASSGDRAGTDTQYF. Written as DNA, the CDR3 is TGTGCCAGCAGCGGGGACAGGGCTGGCACAGATACGCAGTATTTT.

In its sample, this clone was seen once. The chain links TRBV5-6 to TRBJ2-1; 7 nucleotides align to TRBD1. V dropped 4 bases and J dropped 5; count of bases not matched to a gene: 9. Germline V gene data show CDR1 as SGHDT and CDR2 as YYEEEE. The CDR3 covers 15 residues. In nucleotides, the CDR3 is TGTGCCAGCAGCCCCCGACAGGGTTATAACAATGAGCAGTTCTTC. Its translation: CASSPRQGYNNEQFF. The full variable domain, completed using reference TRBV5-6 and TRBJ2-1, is DAGVTQSPTHLIKTRGQQVTLRCSPKSGHDTVSWYQQALGQGPQFIFQYYEEEERQRGNFPDRFSGHQFPNYSSELNVNALLLGDSALYLCASSPRQGYNNEQFFGPGTRLTVL.

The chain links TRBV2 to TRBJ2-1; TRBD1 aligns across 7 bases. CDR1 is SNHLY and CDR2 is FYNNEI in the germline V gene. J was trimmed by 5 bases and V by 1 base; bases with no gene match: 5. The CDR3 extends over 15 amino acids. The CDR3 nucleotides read TGTGCCAGCAGTGAAGAGGGGGCCAGACACAATGAGCAGTTCTTC. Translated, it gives CASSEEGARHNEQFF.

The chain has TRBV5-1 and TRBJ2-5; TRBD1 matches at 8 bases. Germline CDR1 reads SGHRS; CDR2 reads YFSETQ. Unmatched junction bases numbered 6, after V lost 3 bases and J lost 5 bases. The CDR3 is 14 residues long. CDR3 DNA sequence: TGCGCCAGCAGCTCCCCAGGGGGCGTGGAGACCCAGTACTTC. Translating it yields CASSSPGGVETQYF.